These 28 T cell receptor beta chains were sequenced from one sample in a study of naive CD8 T cells in extremely preterm neonates. Without labor or membrane rupture, elective cesareans at about 35-43 weeks supplied term cord blood. Sequencing was performed with immunoSEQ multiplex PCR; in TCRdb, only in-frame clones are kept and a portion is missing. The top ten hold around 0.47% of the sample, which has around 4,800 clones, 97% seen once. The sample comprised naive CD8+ T cells from cord blood. These receptors were taken from a newborn in good health.

The rearrangement links TRBV7-2 to TRBJ2-1, with 14 bases fitting TRBD2. V lost 5 bases to trimming and J lost 2 bases; unmatched junction nucleotides: 8. CDR1 and CDR2 from the germline V gene are SGHTA and FQGNSA. The CDR3 totals 18 residues. DNA of the CDR3: TGTGCCAGCAGCCCCCTGACTAGCGGGGGGGCACCCTACAATGAGCAGTTCTTC. It yields the protein CASSPLTSGGAPYNEQFF.

The chain recombines TRBV6-8 with TRBJ1-5, with unresolved D. The CDR3 has 15 residues. The V gene's germline CDR1 is MNHGY and CDR2 SAAAGT. Trimming left V 6 bases short and J 4 bases short, with 16 bases between. CDR3 loop: CASREASKQNQPQHF. Here the CDR3 DNA reads TGTGCCAGCAGAGAGGCCAGCAAACAAAATCAGCCCCAGCATTTT.

The chain employs TRBV7-6 and TRBJ2-7; 10 nucleotides match TRBD2. Losses at the gene ends were 5 bases for V and 3 bases for J; bases not matched to a gene: 10. Germline V gene data show CDR1 as SGHVS and CDR2 as FNYEAQ. The CDR3 spans 16 residues. This CDR3 reads CASSVIIAGGCYEQYF. The CDR3 region has the DNA TGTGCCAGCAGCGTCATTATAGCGGGGGGATGCTACGAGCAGTACTTC.

The V and J genes are TRBV27 and TRBJ1-1; perhaps TRBD1 as D (5 bases). Trimming took off 2 bases at V and 10 bases at J, with 17 bases between the two ends. Germline V gene data show CDR1 as MNHEY and CDR2 as SMNVEV (reference sequence). The CDR3 runs to 14 residues. The CDR3 bases are TGTGCCAGCAGTTTAAGGGGTTCCATCCGAGGAGCTTTCTTT. The encoded protein is CASSLRGSIRGAFF.

The genes are TRBV9 and TRBJ1-6; no definite D call. V lost 0 bases and J lost 4, with 5 bases in between. From germline, CDR1 is SGDLS and CDR2 YYNGEE. This CDR3 has 14 amino acids. CDR3 coding DNA: TGTGCCAGCAGCGTAGGGAGGTATAATTCACCCCTCCACTTT. The encoded protein is CASSVGRYNSPLHF.

The CDR3 bases are TGTGCCAGCTCCACGGGACTCTTCATGAACACTGAAGCTTTCTTT. Its protein product is CASSTGLFMNTEAFF. V and J are TRBV6-1 and TRBJ1-1; a possible D gene is TRBD1 (5 bases). In germline, CDR1 is MNHNS, CDR2 SASEGT. Between the trimmed V and J ends, which lost 8 bases and 0 bases, there was a span of 16 bases. The CDR3 is made up of 15 amino acids.

CDR3 nucleotides: TGTGCCAGCAGCTCGGGACAGGAACCCTACAATGAGCAGTTCTTC. Translation gives CASSSGQEPYNEQFF. The chain couples TRBV13 to TRBJ2-1; 8 bases are a match to TRBD1. This CDR3 contains 15 residues. Germline CDR1 is PRHDT and CDR2 is FYEKMQ (reference sequence). Unmatched junction bases numbered 4, after V lost 4 bases and J lost 2 bases.

V and J are TRBV6-1 and TRBJ2-3; a weak D match, TRBD1 (6 bases). V shed 2 bases and J shed 5 bases, with 8 bases lying between them. CDR3 length: 13 amino acids. CDR1 is MNHNS and CDR2 is SASEGT in the germline V gene. The CDR3 spells CASSEIQGDTQYF. CDR3 DNA: TGTGCCAGCAGTGAAATACAGGGAGATACGCAGTATTTT.

The chain couples TRBV27 to TRBJ2-2; 7 positions agree with TRBD1. Germline CDR1 MNHEY, CDR2 SMNVEV (reference sequence). This CDR3 has 21 amino acids. Trimming took 6 bases from V and 3 from J; bases not matched to a gene: 25. CDR3 residues: CASSSVDRVLPDDVDTGELFF. Here the CDR3 DNA reads TGTGCCAGCAGCTCAGTTGACAGGGTACTACCCGACGACGTAGACACCGGGGAGCTGTTTTTT.

The chain carries TRBV11-2 and TRBJ2-7; 12 nucleotides agree with TRBD1. The V gene's germline CDR1 is SGHAT and CDR2 FQNNGV. Trimming removed 3 bases from V and 4 bases from J; junction bases left unmatched: 4. This CDR3 is 15 amino acids long. The CDR3 is CASSLGTGGGYEQYF. The CDR3 DNA sequence: TGTGCCAGCAGCTTGGGGACAGGGGGCGGATACGAGCAGTACTTC.

This chain connects TRBV2 to TRBJ2-3; tentative D call: TRBD2 (6 bases). The CDR3 loop spans 14 amino acids. CDR1 is SNHLY, CDR2 FYNNEI, per germline. Trimming pared 3 bases from V and 2 bases from J, leaving 9 bases between. CDR3 DNA sequence: TGTGCCAGCAGTGACGGAGGGAACACAGATACGCAGTATTTT. The encoded protein is CASSDGGNTDTQYF.

The chain uses TRBV5-6 and TRBJ2-1, with 9 bases that match TRBD1. The CDR3 has 14 amino acids. V lost 4 bases to trimming and J lost 5 bases; unmatched junction nucleotides: 4. Germline V lookup: CDR1 SGHDT, CDR2 YYEEEE. The CDR3 DNA reads TGTGCCAGCAGCCCGGGACAGGGAAACAATGAGCAGTTCTTC. It encodes CASSPGQGNNEQFF.

J is TRBJ2-2 and V is TRBV30; 8 nucleotides match TRBD2. V lost 8 bases to trimming and J lost 5 bases; unmatched junction nucleotides: 7. Germline V CDR1 and CDR2: GTSNPN, SVGIG (reference sequence). CDR3 length equals 13 residues. CDR3 DNA sequence: TGTGCCGTCGGGGGGGCCGGAACCGGGGAGCTGTTTTTT. Its protein is CAVGGAGTGELFF.

V gene TRBV11-2 combines with J gene TRBJ1-2; D is ambiguous. The CDR3 loop spans 15 amino acids. Trimming took 2 bases from V and 8 from J, leaving 18 bases between them. Germline lookup yields CDR1 SGHAT and CDR2 FQNNGV. The CDR3 DNA follows: TGTGCCAGCAGCTTACCGGGGATGGAAGGAGGCGGCTACACCTTC. Translating it yields CASSLPGMEGGGYTF.

The chain uses TRBV7-3 and TRBJ2-1, with 16 positions matching TRBD2. Germline CDR1 reads SGHTA; CDR2 reads FQGTGA. J lost 9 bases, V lost 5 bases, and 7 bases had no gene match. The CDR3 contains 16 residues. CDR3 sequence reads: CASSAFGTSGGGEQFF. CDR3 DNA: TGTGCCAGCAGCGCATTCGGGACTAGCGGGGGGGGTGAGCAGTTCTTC.

V usage is TRBV10-3 and J usage is TRBJ1-2; tentative D call: TRBD1 (6 bases). The V gene's germline CDR1 is ENHRY and CDR2 SYGVKD. There are 16 residues in the CDR3. V lost 0 bases, J lost 5 bases, and 16 bases lay in between. CDR3 region: CAISESFGGGDYGYTF. In DNA, the CDR3 is TGTGCCATCAGTGAGTCATTTGGGGGGGGCGATTATGGCTACACCTTC.

This sequence joins TRBV29-1 and TRBJ1-2, with TRBD1 identical over 11 bases. V gave up 7 bases and J gave up 3 bases; unmatched junction bases: 10. CDR1 is SQVTM and CDR2 is ANQGSEA in the germline V gene. The CDR3 spans 15 residues. The CDR3 DNA is TGCAGCGCTGACGGGGGGACAGGGGGTCACTATGGCTACACCTTC. This codes for CSADGGTGGHYGYTF.

The chain carries TRBV28 and TRBJ1-1; a weak D match, TRBD1 (5 bases). The germline V and J ends were trimmed by 6 bases and 3 bases, with 14 bases remaining between them. Germline V gene sequence: CDR1 MDHEN, CDR2 SYDVKM. The CDR3 contains 14 residues. The CDR3 DNA is TGTGCCAGCAGCGCTGTGGGGGGGGACACTGAAGCTTTCTTT. Translated: CASSAVGGDTEAFF.

The V and J genes are TRBV6-5 and TRBJ2-2; D gene ambiguous. The V end lost 1 base, the J end lost 6 bases, and 6 bases lay between the germline ends. The CDR3 runs 13 residues. In germline, CDR1 is MNHEY, CDR2 SVGAGI. The CDR3, as DNA: TGTGCCAGCAGTTACTTTTCTCCCGGGGAGCTGTTTTTT. Encoded protein: CASSYFSPGELFF.

The genes are TRBV9 and TRBJ2-2, with 8 bases aligning to TRBD2. The CDR3 is 16 residues long. Unmatched junction bases numbered 7, after V lost 0 bases and J lost 6 bases. From germline, CDR1 is SGDLS and CDR2 YYNGEE. The CDR3, as DNA: TGTGCCAGCAGCGTAGCCGGGACTAGAAACGCCGGGGAGCTGTTTTTT. Protein: CASSVAGTRNAGELFF.

The chain recombines TRBV30 with TRBJ1-2, with a possible D match to TRBD1 (5 bases). There are 13 residues in the CDR3. Looked up from germline, CDR1 is GTSNPN and CDR2 is SVGIG (reference sequence). The V end was cut by 2 bases, the J end by 2 bases, with 9 bases between. The CDR3 is CAWSIGQNYGYTF. DNA of the CDR3: TGTGCCTGGAGTATTGGACAAAACTATGGCTACACCTTC.

The chain couples TRBV7-6 to TRBJ2-1, with D tentatively TRBD1 (5 bases). Germline lookup yields CDR1 SGHVS and CDR2 FNYEAQ. Trimming took 0 bases from V and 6 from J, leaving 12 bases between them. This CDR3 has 15 amino acids. CDR3 DNA sequence: TGTGCCAGCAGCTTAGCACAGGAGCACTTCAATGAGCAGTTCTTC. Protein: CASSLAQEHFNEQFF.

J is TRBJ2-1 and V is TRBV6-1, with 8 bases aligning to TRBD1. The germline V gene has CDR1 MNHNS and CDR2 SASEGT. The CDR3 runs to 14 residues. Losses at the gene ends were 6 bases for V and 8 bases for J; bases not matched to a gene: 9. This CDR3 reads CASRDDRGRDEQFF. In nucleotides, the CDR3 is TGTGCCAGCAGGGACGACAGGGGAAGGGATGAGCAGTTCTTC.

The CDR3 spells CASSDGWNEQFF. DNA of the CDR3: TGTGCCAGCAGTGACGGGTGGAATGAGCAGTTCTTC. V usage is TRBV2 and J usage is TRBJ2-1; D uncertain. CDR1 is SNHLY, CDR2 FYNNEI, per germline. The CDR3 covers 12 residues. The V end was cut by 3 bases, the J end by 7 bases, with 7 bases between.

This chain joins TRBV7-3 and TRBJ2-2, with TRBD2 matching 9 bases. The J segment lost 0 bases and the V segment lost 1 base, leaving 3 bases of the junction unmatched. Germline CDR1 is SGHTA and CDR2 is FQGTGA. This CDR3 has 17 residues. The DNA of the CDR3 is TGTGCCAGCAGCTTAAGACTAGCGGACGCGAACACCGGGGAGCTGTTTTTT. Its protein product is CASSLRLADANTGELFF.

CDR3 sequence reads: CASSVQGGDTEAFF. In nucleotides, the CDR3 is TGTGCCAGCAGCGTACAGGGGGGCGACACTGAAGCTTTCTTT. The V and J genes are TRBV7-2 and TRBJ1-1; 8 bases match TRBD1. V shed 5 bases and J 3 bases; nucleotides not matched to a gene: 5. This CDR3 spans 14 amino acids. Germline V CDR1 and CDR2: SGHTA, FQGNSA. Based on the CDR3 plus reference TRBV7-2 and TRBJ1-1, the full variable domain is GAGVSQSPSNKVTEKGKDVELRCDPISGHTALYWYRQSLGQGLEFLIYFQGNSAPDKSGLPSDRFSAERTGGSVSTLTIQRTQQEDSAVYLCASSVQGGDTEAFFGQGTRLTVV.

The chain uses TRBV7-6 and TRBJ2-2; D might be TRBD2 (5 bases). The CDR3 runs to 12 residues. Trimming cost V 3 bases and J 6 bases, with 5 bases left between them. The germline V gene encodes CDR1 SGHVS and CDR2 FNYEAQ. CDR3 protein: CASSFSAGELFF. The CDR3 bases are TGTGCCAGCAGCTTTAGCGCCGGGGAGCTGTTTTTT.

This clone has only one observation. The chain is built from TRBV28 and TRBJ1-1; 12 bases agree with TRBD1. V lost 6 bases, J lost 4 bases, and 6 bases stayed unmatched. This CDR3 has 15 residues. Germline V gives CDR1 MDHEN, CDR2 SYDVKM. CDR3 DNA: TGTGCCAGCAGCTTGGGACAGGGGGCGCGCACTGAAGCTTTCTTT. Its translation is CASSLGQGARTEAFF.